This record concerns one T cell receptor (beta chain) sequence. What it binds is not known. This specimen belongs to a study of T cell responses to AZD1222 COVID-19 vaccine. The CDR3 has 14 amino acids. Germline V CDR1 and CDR2: SQVTM, ANQGSEA. V was pared by 5 bases and J by 4 bases, with 17 bases between. Study outcomes and limitations: The donor cohort was predominantly white British with a female majority, and clonal diversity may have been underestimated. The number of AZD1222 recipients seropositive at baseline was only 6 or 7.

Clones were read by immunoSEQ multiplex PCR, and TCRdb kept only the in-frame ones, dropping some. The data show around 92,000 clones, roughly 90% seen once. J is TRBJ1-2 and V is TRBV29-1; D remains ambiguous. The sequence came from an adult in good health. This material consisted of peripheral blood, taken on day 0 of AZD1222 vaccination. The CDR3, as DNA: TGCAGCGTTAGGCCAGACCCAACCATCTATGGCTACACCTTC. Amino acids: CSVRPDPTIYGYTF. Looking up the rest from reference TRBV29-1 and TRBJ1-2 gives the full variable domain: SAVISQKPSRDICQRGTSLTIQCQVDSQVTMMFWYRQQPGQSLTLIATANQGSEATYESGFVIDKFPISRPNLTFSTLTVSNMSPEDSSIYLCSVRPDPTIYGYTFGSGTRLTVV.